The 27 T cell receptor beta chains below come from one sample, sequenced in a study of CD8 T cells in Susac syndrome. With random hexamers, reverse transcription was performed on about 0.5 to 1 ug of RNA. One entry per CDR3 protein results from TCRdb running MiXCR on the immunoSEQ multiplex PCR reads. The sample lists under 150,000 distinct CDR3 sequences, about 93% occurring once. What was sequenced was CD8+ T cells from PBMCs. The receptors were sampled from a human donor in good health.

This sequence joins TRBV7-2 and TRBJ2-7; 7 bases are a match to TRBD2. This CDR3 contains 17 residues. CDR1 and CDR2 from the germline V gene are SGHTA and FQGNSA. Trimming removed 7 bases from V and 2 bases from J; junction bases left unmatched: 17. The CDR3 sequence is CASTLALVGGRPYEQYF. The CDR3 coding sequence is TGTGCCAGCACCCTAGCCTTAGTGGGAGGGCGTCCCTACGAGCAGTACTTC.

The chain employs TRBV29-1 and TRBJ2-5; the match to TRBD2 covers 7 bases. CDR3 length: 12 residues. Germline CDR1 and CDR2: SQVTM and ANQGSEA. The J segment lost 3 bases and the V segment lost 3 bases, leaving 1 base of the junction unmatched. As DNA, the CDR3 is TGCAGCGTTGAGGGACTAAAAGAGACCCAGTACTTC. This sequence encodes CSVEGLKETQYF.

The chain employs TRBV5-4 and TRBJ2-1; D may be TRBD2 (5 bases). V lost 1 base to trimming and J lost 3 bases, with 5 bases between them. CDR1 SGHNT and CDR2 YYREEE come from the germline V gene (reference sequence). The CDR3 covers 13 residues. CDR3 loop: CASSLRDYNEQFF. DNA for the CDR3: TGTGCCAGCAGCTTGCGGGACTACAATGAGCAGTTCTTC.

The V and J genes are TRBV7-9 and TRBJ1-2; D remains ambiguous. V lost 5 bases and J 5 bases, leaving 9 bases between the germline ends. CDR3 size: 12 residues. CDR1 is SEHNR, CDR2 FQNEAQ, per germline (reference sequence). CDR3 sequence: CASSPRGYGYTF. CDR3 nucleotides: TGTGCCAGCAGCCCGAGAGGGTATGGCTACACCTTC.

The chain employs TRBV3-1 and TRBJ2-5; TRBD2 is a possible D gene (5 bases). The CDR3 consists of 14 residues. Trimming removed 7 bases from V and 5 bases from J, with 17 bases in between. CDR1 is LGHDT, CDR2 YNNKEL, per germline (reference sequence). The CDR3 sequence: CASTPQAVGETQYF. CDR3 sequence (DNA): TGTGCCAGCACTCCCCAAGCGGTGGGGGAGACCCAGTACTTC.

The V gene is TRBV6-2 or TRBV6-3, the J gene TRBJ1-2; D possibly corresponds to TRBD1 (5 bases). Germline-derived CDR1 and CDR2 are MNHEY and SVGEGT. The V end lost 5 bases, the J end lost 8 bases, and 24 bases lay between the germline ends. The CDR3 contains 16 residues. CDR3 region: CASSGRTGLRRMGYTF. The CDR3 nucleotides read TGTGCCAGCAGTGGTCGAACGGGGCTTCGTCGAATGGGCTACACCTTC.

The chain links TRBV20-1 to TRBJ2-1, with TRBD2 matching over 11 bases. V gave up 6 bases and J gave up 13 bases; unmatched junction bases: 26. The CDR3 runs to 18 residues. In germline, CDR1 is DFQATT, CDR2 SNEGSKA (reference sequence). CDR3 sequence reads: CSALPGLAETMEGSEQFF. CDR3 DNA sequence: TGCAGTGCGCTACCGGGACTAGCGGAGACCATGGAGGGTTCCGAACAGTTCTTC.

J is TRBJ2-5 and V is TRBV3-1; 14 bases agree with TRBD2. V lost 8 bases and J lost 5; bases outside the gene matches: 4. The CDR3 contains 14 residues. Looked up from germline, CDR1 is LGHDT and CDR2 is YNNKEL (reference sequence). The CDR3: CASGTSGSMETQYF. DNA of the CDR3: TGTGCCAGCGGGACTAGCGGGAGTATGGAGACCCAGTACTTC.

CDR3 residues: CASRPTASGYEQYF. The DNA of the CDR3 is TGTGCCAGCAGACCTACGGCTAGCGGGTACGAGCAGTACTTC. V and J are TRBV27 and TRBJ2-7, with 8 nucleotides matching TRBD2. The length of the CDR3 is 14 residues. V was clipped by 6 bases and J by 4 bases; unmatched bases: 8. CDR1 is MNHEY, CDR2 SMNVEV, per germline (reference sequence).

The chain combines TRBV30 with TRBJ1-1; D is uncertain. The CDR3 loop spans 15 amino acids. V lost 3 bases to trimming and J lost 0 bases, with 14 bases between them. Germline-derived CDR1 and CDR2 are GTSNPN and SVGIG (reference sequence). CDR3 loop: CAWRTGKAVNTEAFF. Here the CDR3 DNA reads TGTGCCTGGAGAACTGGGAAAGCGGTGAACACTGAAGCTTTCTTT.

The CDR3 DNA follows: TGTGCCAGCAGCCCAGGGGGCAACAGCGAAAAACTGTTTTTT. Its protein is CASSPGGNSEKLFF. The V gene is TRBV9, the J gene TRBJ1-4; 8 bases map to TRBD1. With V trimmed by 4 bases and J by 8 bases, 7 bases remained unmatched. CDR1 and CDR2 from the germline V gene are SGDLS and YYNGEE. This CDR3 comprises 14 residues.

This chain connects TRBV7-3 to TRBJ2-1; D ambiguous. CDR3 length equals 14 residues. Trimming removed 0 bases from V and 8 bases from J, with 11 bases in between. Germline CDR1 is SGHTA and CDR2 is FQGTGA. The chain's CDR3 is CASSLTLVSDEQFF. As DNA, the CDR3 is TGTGCCAGCAGCTTAACGTTGGTTTCCGATGAGCAGTTCTTC.

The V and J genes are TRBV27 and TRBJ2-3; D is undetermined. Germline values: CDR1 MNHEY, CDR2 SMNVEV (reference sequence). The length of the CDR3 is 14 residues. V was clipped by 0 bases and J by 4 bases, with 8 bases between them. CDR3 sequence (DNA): TGTGCCAGCAGTTTATCGGTAGTCGCAGATACGCAGTATTTT. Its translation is CASSLSVVADTQYF.

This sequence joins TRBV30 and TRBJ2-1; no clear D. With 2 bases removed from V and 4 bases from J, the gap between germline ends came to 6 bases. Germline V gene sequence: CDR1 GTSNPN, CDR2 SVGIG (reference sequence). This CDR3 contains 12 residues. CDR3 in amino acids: CAWSPVYNEQFF. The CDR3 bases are TGTGCCTGGAGTCCAGTATACAATGAGCAGTTCTTC.

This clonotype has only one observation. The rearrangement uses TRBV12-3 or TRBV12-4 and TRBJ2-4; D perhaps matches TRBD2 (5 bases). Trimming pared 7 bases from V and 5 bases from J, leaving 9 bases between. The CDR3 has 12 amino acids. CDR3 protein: CASTWGENIQYF. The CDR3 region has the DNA TGTGCCAGCACCTGGGGAGAAAACATTCAGTACTTC.

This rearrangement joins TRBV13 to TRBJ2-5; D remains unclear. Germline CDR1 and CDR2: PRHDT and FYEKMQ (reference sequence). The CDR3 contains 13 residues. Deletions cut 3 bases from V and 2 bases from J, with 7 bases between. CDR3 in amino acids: CASSFGHQETQYF. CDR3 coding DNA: TGTGCCAGCAGCTTCGGCCATCAAGAGACCCAGTACTTC.

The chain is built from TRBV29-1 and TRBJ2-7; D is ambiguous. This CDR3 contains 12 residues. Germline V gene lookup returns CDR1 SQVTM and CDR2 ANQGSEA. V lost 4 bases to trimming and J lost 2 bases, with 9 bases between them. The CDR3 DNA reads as TGCAGCGTTGTGGCCGGCCCCTACGAGCAGTACTTC. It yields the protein CSVVAGPYEQYF.

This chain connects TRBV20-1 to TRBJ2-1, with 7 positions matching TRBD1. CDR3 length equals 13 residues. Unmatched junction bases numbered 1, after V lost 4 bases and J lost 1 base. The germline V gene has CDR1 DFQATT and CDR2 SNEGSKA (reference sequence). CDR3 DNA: TGCAGTGCTACGACAGGGTCCTACAATGAGCAGTTCTTC. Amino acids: CSATTGSYNEQFF.

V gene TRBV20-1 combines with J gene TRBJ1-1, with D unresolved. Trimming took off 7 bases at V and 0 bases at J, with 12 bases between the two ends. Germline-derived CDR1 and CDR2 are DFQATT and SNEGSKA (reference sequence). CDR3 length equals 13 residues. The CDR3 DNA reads TGCAGTGGTTCGTTTGGAGTGAACACTGAAGCTTTCTTT. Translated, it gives CSGSFGVNTEAFF.

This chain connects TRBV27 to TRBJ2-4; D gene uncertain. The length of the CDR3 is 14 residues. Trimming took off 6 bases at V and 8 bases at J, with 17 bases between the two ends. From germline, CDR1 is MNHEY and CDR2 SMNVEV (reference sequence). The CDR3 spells CASSRTLGGDIQYF. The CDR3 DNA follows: TGTGCCAGCAGCCGGACCCTAGGTGGGGACATTCAGTACTTC.

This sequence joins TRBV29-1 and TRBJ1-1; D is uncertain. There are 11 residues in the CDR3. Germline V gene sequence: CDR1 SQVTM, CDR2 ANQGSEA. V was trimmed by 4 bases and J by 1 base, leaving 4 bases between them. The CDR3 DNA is TGCAGCGTTGGGGCGAACACTGAAGCTTTCTTT. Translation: CSVGANTEAFF.

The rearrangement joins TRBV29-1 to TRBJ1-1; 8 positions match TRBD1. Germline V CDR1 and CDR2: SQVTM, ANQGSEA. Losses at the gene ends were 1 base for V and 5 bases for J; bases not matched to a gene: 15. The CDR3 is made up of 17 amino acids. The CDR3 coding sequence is TGCAGCGTTGAAGCGGACGAATGGACAGGGTCGTCGACTGAAGCTTTCTTT. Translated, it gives CSVEADEWTGSSTEAFF.

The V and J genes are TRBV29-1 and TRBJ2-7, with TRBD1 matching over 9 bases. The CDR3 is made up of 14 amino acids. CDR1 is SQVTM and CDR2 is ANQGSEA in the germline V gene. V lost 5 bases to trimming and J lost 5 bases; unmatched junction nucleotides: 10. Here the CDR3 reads CSVTGQGVLNEQYF. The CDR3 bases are TGCAGCGTTACGGGACAGGGAGTTTTAAACGAGCAGTACTTC.

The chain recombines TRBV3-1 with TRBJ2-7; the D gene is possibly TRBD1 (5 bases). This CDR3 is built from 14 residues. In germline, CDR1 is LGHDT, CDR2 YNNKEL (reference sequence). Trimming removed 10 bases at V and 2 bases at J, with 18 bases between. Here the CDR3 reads CATGPGQGAYEQYF. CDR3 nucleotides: TGTGCCACTGGCCCCGGACAAGGAGCCTACGAGCAGTACTTC.

CDR3 DNA: TGTGCCTGGAGGTTCCCCCAACCGGAGCTGTTTTTT. Translation gives CAWRFPQPELFF. This chain joins TRBV30 and TRBJ2-2; D unresolved. CDR3 length equals 12 residues. Germline V gene sequence: CDR1 GTSNPN, CDR2 SVGIG (reference sequence). V gave up 3 bases and J gave up 10 bases, with 12 bases separating them.

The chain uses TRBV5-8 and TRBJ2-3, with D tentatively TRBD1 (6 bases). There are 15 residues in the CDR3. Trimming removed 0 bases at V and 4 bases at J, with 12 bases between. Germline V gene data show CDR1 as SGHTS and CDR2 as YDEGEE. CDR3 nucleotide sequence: TGTGCCAGCAGCTTGGCCCAGGGGCGGGCAGATACGCAGTATTTT. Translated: CASSLAQGRADTQYF.

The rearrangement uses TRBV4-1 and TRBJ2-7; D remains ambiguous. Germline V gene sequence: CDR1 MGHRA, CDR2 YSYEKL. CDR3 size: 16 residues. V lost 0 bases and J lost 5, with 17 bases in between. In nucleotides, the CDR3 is TGCGCCAGCAGCCAAGATGTCCTAGGAGATGGGGACGAGCAGTACTTC. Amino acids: CASSQDVLGDGDEQYF.